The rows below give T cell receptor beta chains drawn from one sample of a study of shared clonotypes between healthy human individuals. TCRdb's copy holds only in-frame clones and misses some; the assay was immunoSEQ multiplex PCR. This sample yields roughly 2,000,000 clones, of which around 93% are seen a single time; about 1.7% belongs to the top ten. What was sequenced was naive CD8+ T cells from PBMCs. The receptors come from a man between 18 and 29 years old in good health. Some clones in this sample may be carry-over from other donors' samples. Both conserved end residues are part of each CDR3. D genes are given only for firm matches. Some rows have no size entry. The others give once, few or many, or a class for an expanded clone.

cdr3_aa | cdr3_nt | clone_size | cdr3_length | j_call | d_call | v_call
CASSSRQGPLYGYTF | TGTGCCAGCAGCTCACGACAGGGGCCCCTATATGGCTACACCTTC | few | 15 | TRBJ1-2 | TRBD1 | TRBV13
CASSLEGAGTVF | TGTGCCAGCAGCTTAGAGGGCGCCGGTACTGTCTTC | NA | 12 | TRBJ2-1 | NA | TRBV7-9
CASRHRWEYQETQYF | TGTGCCAGCAGACACCGATGGGAGTACCAAGAGACCCAGTACTTC | NA | 15 | TRBJ2-5 | NA | TRBV7-6
CASSAGVYEQYF | TGCGCCAGCTCAGCAGGGGTATACGAGCAGTACTTC | few | 12 | TRBJ2-7 | NA | TRBV10-2
CSVVDARGEQYF | TGCAGCGTTGTGGACGCACGGGGCGAGCAGTACTTC | NA | 12 | TRBJ2-7 | NA | TRBV29-1
CSVGLSGGVYTGELFF | TGCAGCGTTGGCCTTTCAGGGGGCGTTTACACCGGGGAGCTGTTTTTT | once | 16 | TRBJ2-2 | TRBD1 | TRBV29-1
CAISESKAGVRSQHF | TGTGCCATCAGTGAGTCGAAGGCAGGGGTTAGGTCCCAGCATTTT | NA | 15 | TRBJ1-5 | NA | TRBV10-3
CASSLSGSRDTGELFF | TGCGCCAGCAGCCTTAGCGGGAGTAGGGACACCGGGGAGCTGTTTTTT | NA | 16 | TRBJ2-2 | TRBD2 | TRBV4-1
CASSLVTNYGYTF | TGTGCCAGCAGCTTGGTTACTAACTATGGCTACACCTTC | NA | 13 | TRBJ1-2 | NA | TRBV5-6
CASSPRTGTLYGYTF | TGTGCCAGTAGTCCGAGGACAGGAACCCTCTATGGCTACACCTTC | NA | 15 | TRBJ1-2 | TRBD1 | TRBV19
CASSSRDSGTYEQYF | TGTGCCAGCAGCTCCCGGGACAGTGGAACCTACGAGCAGTACTTC | NA | 15 | TRBJ2-7 | TRBD1 | TRBV9
CSVEGLAGPTEQYF | TGCAGCGTTGAAGGTCTAGCGGGGCCCACCGAGCAGTACTTC | NA | 14 | TRBJ2-7 | TRBD2 | TRBV29-1
CASSLGVEQYF | TGTGCCAGCAGTTTAGGGGTCGAGCAGTACTTC | NA | 11 | TRBJ2-7 | NA | TRBV2
CASSVVASGLEETQYF | TGTGCCAGCAGCGTAGTAGCTAGCGGGCTAGAAGAGACCCAGTACTTC | once | 16 | TRBJ2-5 | TRBD2 | TRBV9
CASSLVGGAQPQHF | TGTGCCAGCAGTTTAGTGGGGGGCGCTCAGCCCCAGCATTTT | NA | 14 | TRBJ1-5 | NA | TRBV27
CASSPSGGAYNEQFF | TGTGCCAGCAGTCCCAGTGGGGGAGCCTACAATGAGCAGTTCTTC | NA | 15 | TRBJ2-1 | NA | TRBV6-5
CASSADREYQETQYF | TGTGCCAGCAGCGCAGACAGGGAGTACCAAGAGACCCAGTACTTC | NA | 15 | TRBJ2-5 | TRBD1 | TRBV9
CASSAHSGDTEAFF | TGTGCCAGCAGTGCTCATTCAGGGGACACTGAAGCTTTCTTT | once | 14 | TRBJ1-1 | NA | TRBV6-4
CASSLAGNGDEQYF | TGTGCCAGCAGCTTAGCGGGGAACGGCGACGAGCAGTACTTC | few | 14 | TRBJ2-7 | NA | TRBV7-6
CASSLEGLNYEQYF | TGTGCCAGCAGCTTAGAGGGACTGAATTACGAGCAGTACTTC | NA | 14 | TRBJ2-7 | NA | TRBV7-9
CASMNRGGYEQYF | TGTGCCAGCATGAACAGGGGAGGGTACGAGCAGTACTTC | once | 13 | TRBJ2-7 | NA | TRBV27
CASSLASGEYTGELFF | TGTGCCAGCAGTTTGGCCAGCGGGGAGTACACCGGGGAGCTGTTTTTT | NA | 16 | TRBJ2-2 | TRBD2 | TRBV27
CASSFRDETNRAYEQYF | TGTGCCAGCAGTTTTCGGGACGAGACCAACAGGGCGTACGAGCAGTACTTC | NA | 17 | TRBJ2-7 | NA | TRBV28
CASRAAGEDETQYF | TGTGCCAGCAGGGCCGCGGGGGAGGATGAGACCCAGTACTTC | NA | 14 | TRBJ2-5 | TRBD2 | TRBV28
CSVEDRQLYGYTF | TGCAGCGTTGAAGATCGTCAGCTCTATGGCTACACCTTC | NA | 13 | TRBJ1-2 | NA | TRBV29-1
CASSLGAGLLETQYF | TGTGCCAGCAGCTTGGGGGCAGGGCTTTTGGAGACCCAGTACTTC | once | 15 | TRBJ2-5 | NA | TRBV5-8
CASTQGGKGTEAFF | TGTGCCAGCACCCAGGGGGGGAAGGGGACTGAAGCTTTCTTT | NA | 14 | TRBJ1-1 | TRBD1 | TRBV7-9
CASSLGLIQETQYF | TGTGCCAGCAGCCTGGGTCTCATCCAAGAGACCCAGTACTTC | NA | 14 | TRBJ2-5 | NA | TRBV7-6
CASSPGLAKNIQYF | TGTGCCAGCAGCCCGGGGCTAGCCAAAAACATTCAGTACTTC | NA | 14 | TRBJ2-4 | NA | TRBV7-9
CASTSGGYNEQFF | TGTGCCAGCACTAGTGGAGGGTACAATGAGCAGTTCTTC | NA | 13 | TRBJ2-1 | NA | TRBV27
CAWSFDPTSYEQYF | TGTGCCTGGAGTTTTGACCCGACAAGCTACGAGCAGTACTTC | NA | 14 | TRBJ2-7 | NA | TRBV30
CASSEPTGAYNEQFF | TGTGCCAGCAGCGAGCCTACCGGGGCCTACAATGAGCAGTTCTTC | NA | 15 | TRBJ2-1 | NA | TRBV7-9
CASSSTTGTPYEQYF | TGTGCCAGCAGCAGTACTACCGGGACACCGTACGAGCAGTACTTC | NA | 15 | TRBJ2-7 | NA | TRBV2
CASSLSGQAHYEQYF | TGTGCCAGCAGTTTATCGGGCCAGGCCCACTACGAGCAGTACTTC | NA | 15 | TRBJ2-7 | NA | TRBV27
CASTGQGVETLNTEAFF | TGTGCCAGCACTGGCCAGGGTGTGGAGACGTTGAACACTGAAGCTTTCTTT | NA | 17 | TRBJ1-1 | NA | TRBV25-1
CASSFGLYEQYF | TGTGCCAGCAGCTTTGGACTCTACGAGCAGTACTTC | NA | 12 | TRBJ2-7 | NA | TRBV5-4
CASSLAGSSYNEQFF | TGTGCCAGTAGTCTAGCGGGAAGCTCCTACAATGAGCAGTTCTTC | few | 15 | TRBJ2-1 | TRBD2 | TRBV19
CSVETGPTYEQYF | TGCAGCGTTGAAACAGGGCCAACTTACGAGCAGTACTTC | NA | 13 | TRBJ2-7 | NA | TRBV29-1
CASSIGLGSGANVLTF | TGTGCCAGTAGTATCGGTCTGGGCTCTGGGGCCAACGTCCTGACTTTC | once | 16 | TRBJ2-6 | NA | TRBV19
CASSTGTAFNYGYTF | TGTGCCAGTAGTACCGGGACAGCGTTTAACTATGGCTACACCTTC | NA | 15 | TRBJ1-2 | TRBD1 | TRBV19
CASSLGERNLGETQYF | TGTGCCAGCAGCTTAGGAGAAAGGAACCTTGGGGAGACCCAGTACTTC | once | 16 | TRBJ2-5 | NA | TRBV11-2
CASSPIATGELFF | TGTGCCAGCTCACCAATCGCTACCGGGGAGCTGTTTTTT | NA | 13 | TRBJ2-2 | NA | TRBV18